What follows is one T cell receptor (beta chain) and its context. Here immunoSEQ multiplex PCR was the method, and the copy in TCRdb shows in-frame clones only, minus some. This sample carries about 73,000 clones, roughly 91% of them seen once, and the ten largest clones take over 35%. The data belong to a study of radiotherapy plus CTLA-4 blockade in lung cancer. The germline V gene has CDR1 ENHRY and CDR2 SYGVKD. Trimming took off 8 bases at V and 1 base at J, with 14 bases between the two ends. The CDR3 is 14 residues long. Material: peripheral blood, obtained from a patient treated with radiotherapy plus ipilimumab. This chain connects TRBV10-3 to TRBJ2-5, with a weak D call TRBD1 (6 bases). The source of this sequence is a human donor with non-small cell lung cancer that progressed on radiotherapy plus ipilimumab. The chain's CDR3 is CAIRPGDTQETQYF. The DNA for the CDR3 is TGTGCCATCCGACCCGGGGACACCCAAGAGACCCAGTACTTC.